This T cell receptor (beta chain) was captured in a study of beta chain features in type 1 diabetes. Study conclusions and caveats: Any PCR bias toward short templates would affect both groups alike. The influence of HLA type on TCRB rearrangement stayed undetermined. Type 1 diabetes patients had moderately but significantly shorter TCRB CDR3s in all four CD4+ subsets. Sampled from patients, naive, central memory and Treg TCRB repertoires appeared more similar than those sampled from healthy donors.

By way of CD45RO/CCR7/CD25/CD127/CD95/CD27, the CD4+ regulatory, stem cell-like memory, central memory and naive cells were sorted. cDNA synthesis used the whole RNA isolate, giving expressed TCRB sequences. Sequencing used immunoSEQ multiplex PCR; TCRdb keeps in-frame clones, though not all of them. The table includes a few hundred thousand clones, around 15% detected once. Regarding this clone: Its antigen is undetermined. Distinct nucleotide sequences in the sample also encode this CDR3.

CDR3 length equals 14 residues. The V gene lost 2 bases and the J gene lost 3 bases, with 11 bases spanning the gap. From germline, CDR1 is SGHRS and CDR2 YFSETQ. The receptor was isolated from a man under 40 with type 1 diabetes. Specimen: naive CD4+ T cells from blood. The chain couples TRBV5-1 to TRBJ2-5, with D maybe TRBD1 (6 bases). The CDR3 DNA is TGCGCCAGCAGCTTATCGGCAGGGGAAGAGACCCAGTACTTC. Residues: CASSLSAGEETQYF.